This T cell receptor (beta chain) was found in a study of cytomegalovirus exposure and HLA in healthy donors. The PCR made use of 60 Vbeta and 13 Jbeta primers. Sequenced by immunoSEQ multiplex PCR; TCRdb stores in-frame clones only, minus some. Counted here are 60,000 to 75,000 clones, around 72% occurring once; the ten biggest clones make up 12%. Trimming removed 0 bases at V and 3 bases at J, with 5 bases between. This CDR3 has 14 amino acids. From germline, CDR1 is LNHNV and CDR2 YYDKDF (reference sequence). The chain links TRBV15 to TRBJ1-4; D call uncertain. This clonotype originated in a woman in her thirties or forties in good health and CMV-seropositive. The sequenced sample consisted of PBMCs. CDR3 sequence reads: CATSRDRPNEKLFF. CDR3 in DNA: TGTGCCACCAGCAGAGACAGGCCTAATGAAAAACTGTTTTTT.